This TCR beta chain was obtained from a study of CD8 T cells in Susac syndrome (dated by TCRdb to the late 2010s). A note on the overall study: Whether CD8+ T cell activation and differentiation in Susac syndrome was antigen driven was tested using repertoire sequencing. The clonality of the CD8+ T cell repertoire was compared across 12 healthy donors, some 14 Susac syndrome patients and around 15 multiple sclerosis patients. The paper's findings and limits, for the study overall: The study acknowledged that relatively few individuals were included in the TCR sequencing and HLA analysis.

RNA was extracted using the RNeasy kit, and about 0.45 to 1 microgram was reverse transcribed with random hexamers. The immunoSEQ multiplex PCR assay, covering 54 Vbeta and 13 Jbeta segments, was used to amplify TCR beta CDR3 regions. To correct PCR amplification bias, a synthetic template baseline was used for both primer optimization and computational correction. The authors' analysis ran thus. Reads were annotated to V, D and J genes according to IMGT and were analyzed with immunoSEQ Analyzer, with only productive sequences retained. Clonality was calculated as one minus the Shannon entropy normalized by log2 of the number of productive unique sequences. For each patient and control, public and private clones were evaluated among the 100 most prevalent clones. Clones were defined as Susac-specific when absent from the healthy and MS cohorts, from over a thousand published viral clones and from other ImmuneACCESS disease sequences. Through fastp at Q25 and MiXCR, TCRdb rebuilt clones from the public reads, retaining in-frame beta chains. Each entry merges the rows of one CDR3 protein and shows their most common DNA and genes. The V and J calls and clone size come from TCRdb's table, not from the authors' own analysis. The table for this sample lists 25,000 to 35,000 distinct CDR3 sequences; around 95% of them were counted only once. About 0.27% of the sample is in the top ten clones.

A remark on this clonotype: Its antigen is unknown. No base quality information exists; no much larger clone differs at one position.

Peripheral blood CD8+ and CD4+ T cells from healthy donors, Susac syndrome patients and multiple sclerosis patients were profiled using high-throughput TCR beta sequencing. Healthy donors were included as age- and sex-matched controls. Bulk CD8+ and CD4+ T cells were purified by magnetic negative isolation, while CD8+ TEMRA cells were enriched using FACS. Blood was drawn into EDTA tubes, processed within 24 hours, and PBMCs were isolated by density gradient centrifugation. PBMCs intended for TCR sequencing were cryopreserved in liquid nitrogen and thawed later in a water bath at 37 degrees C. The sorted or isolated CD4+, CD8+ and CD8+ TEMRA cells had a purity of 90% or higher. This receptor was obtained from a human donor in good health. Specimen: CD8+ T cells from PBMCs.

The bases read TGTGCCAGCAGTGAAGGGGACAGCAATCAGCCCCAGCATTTT. Translated, this gives CASSEGDSNQPQHF. The sequence is built from TRBV6-1 and TRBJ1-5; a tentative D match to TRBD1 spans 5 bases. Trimming at the junction amounts to 1 base on V and 1 base on J, and the germline ends lie 5 bases apart. Looking up the germline V gene yields CDR1 MNHNS and CDR2 SASEGT. The CDR3, cysteine through phenylalanine, is 14 amino acids long. The DNA shown is the 42-base CDR3, in frame from base 1.